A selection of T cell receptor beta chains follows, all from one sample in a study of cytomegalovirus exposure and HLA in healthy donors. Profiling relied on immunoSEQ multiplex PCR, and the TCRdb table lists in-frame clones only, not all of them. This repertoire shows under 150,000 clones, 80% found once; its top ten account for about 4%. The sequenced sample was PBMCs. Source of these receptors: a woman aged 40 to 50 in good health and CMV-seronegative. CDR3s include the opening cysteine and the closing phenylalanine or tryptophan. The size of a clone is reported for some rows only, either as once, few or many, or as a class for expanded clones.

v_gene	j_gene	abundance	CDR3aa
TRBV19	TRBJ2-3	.	CASSIWEQDSTDTQYF
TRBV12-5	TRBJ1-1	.	CASGKDRNTEAFF
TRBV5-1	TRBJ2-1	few	CASTGTRGDNEQFF
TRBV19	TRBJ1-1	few	CASSLRVMGSTEAFF
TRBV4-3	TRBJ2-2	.	CASSQDLRGEGGELFF
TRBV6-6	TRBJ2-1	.	CASSTGLNEQFF
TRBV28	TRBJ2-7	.	CASSSLAGNSYEQYF
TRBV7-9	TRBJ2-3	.	CASSSTVGLLSSTDTQYF
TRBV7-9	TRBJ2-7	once	CASSPRTDPYEQYF
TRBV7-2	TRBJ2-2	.	CASRIGQGVGELFF
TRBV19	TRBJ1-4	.	CASWDWLGEKLFF
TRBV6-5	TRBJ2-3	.	CASSYGLGTDTQYF
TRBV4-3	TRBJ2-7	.	CASSPFAGGTYEQYF
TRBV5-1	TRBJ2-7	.	CASSSGGGSNSYEQYF
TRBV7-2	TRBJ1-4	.	CASSLSRGGEKLFF
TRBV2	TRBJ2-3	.	CASTGTDISDTDTQYF
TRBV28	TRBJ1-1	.	CASMAHHPPGFF
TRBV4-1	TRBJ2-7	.	CASSQVGGNPRQYF
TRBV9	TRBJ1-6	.	CASSVGTGNTSPLHF
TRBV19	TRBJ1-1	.	CASSIGKGGTEAFF
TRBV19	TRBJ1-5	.	CASSLRQASIHQPQHF
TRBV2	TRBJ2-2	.	CASRSTSGSTGELFF
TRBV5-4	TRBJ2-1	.	CASSPSPGVTYNEQFF
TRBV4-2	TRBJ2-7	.	CASSQATGAYEQYF
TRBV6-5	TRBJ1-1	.	CASSYSNQGPWAEAFF
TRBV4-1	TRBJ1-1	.	CASSQAGVGAFF
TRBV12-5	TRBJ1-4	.	CASGTTGINEKLFF